A single sample gave rise to the 28 T cell receptor beta chains below, sequenced in a study of T cell responses to AZD1222 COVID-19 vaccine. Using immunoSEQ multiplex PCR, the repertoire was profiled, and TCRdb retains in-frame clones only, with some absent. This table holds about 84,000 clones, 75% to 95% found once. The sequenced sample was peripheral blood, obtained 28 days after the second AZD1222 dose. Receptors were obtained from an adult who received the AZD1222 COVID-19 vaccine.

J is TRBJ2-2 and V is TRBV10-2, with 7 bases fitting TRBD1. Germline CDR1 is WSHSY and CDR2 is SAAADI. The CDR3 contains 19 residues. V dropped 4 bases and J dropped 0; count of bases not matched to a gene: 14. The CDR3 loop is CASSALPGQAGTNTGELFF. CDR3 nucleotide sequence: TGCGCCAGCAGTGCCCTCCCTGGACAGGCCGGAACGAACACCGGGGAGCTGTTTTTT.

The chain combines TRBV6-2 or TRBV6-3 with TRBJ1-1; D ambiguous. The CDR3 totals 11 residues. The germline CDR1 and CDR2 sequences are MNHEY and SVGEGT. The V gene lost 6 bases and the J gene lost 2 bases, with 4 bases spanning the gap. The CDR3 sequence: CASSPNTEAFF. CDR3 DNA sequence: TGTGCCAGCAGCCCAAACACTGAAGCTTTCTTT.

The chain carries TRBV28 and TRBJ1-2; maybe TRBD1 (5 bases). Trimming took off 7 bases at V and 8 bases at J, with 17 bases between the two ends. This CDR3 has 13 residues. Per the germline V gene, CDR1 is MDHEN and CDR2 is SYDVKM. The CDR3 DNA reads as TGTGCCAGCACCACGCGCCGGGGGAAGGGCTACACCTTC. It translates to CASTTRRGKGYTF.

The V and J genes are TRBV27 and TRBJ2-1, with 8 bases fitting TRBD1. Looked up from germline, CDR1 is MNHEY and CDR2 is SMNVEV (reference sequence). The V segment lost 8 bases and the J segment 4 bases; nucleotides outside the gene matches: 7. The CDR3 totals 14 residues. This chain's CDR3 is CASAQGAGYNEQFF. CDR3 sequence (DNA): TGTGCCAGCGCCCAGGGGGCCGGTTACAATGAGCAGTTCTTC.

This clone was detected a few times. The chain is built from TRBV24-1 and TRBJ1-2; D possibly corresponds to TRBD1 (6 bases). The CDR3 covers 14 residues. CDR1 is KGHDR and CDR2 is SFDVKD in the germline V gene. V was trimmed by 3 bases and J by 8 bases, leaving 15 bases between them. The CDR3 region has the DNA TGTGCCACCAGTGATGGTCGGGGGGCAGGAGGCTACACCTTC. Amino acids: CATSDGRGAGGYTF.

The chain joins TRBV3-1 (or the pseudogene TRBV3-2) to TRBJ1-6, with D possibly being TRBD1 (5 bases). Germline CDR1 and CDR2: LGHDT and YNNKEL (reference sequence). Trimming pared 4 bases from V and 7 bases from J, leaving 14 bases between. This CDR3 is 15 amino acids long. The CDR3 is CASSPVGAGNSPLHF. The CDR3 bases are TGTGCCAGCAGCCCGGTCGGGGCAGGGAATTCACCCCTCCACTTT.

The J gene is TRBJ1-1, the V gene TRBV6-5; possibly TRBD1 for D (6 bases). Trimming removed 1 base at V and 5 bases at J, with 11 bases between. This CDR3 comprises 14 residues. CDR1 and CDR2 from the germline V gene are MNHEY and SVGAGI. The CDR3 DNA reads TGTGCCAGCAGTTACTTGGGGCAGGGGACTGAAGCTTTCTTT. The encoded protein is CASSYLGQGTEAFF.

The chain is built from TRBV20-1 and TRBJ2-1; 9 bases are a match to TRBD1. Trimming took 5 bases from V and 9 from J; bases not matched to a gene: 2. Germline lookup yields CDR1 DFQATT and CDR2 SNEGSKA (reference sequence). CDR3 size: 11 residues. CDR3 residues: CSAAQGAEQFF. CDR3 DNA sequence: TGCAGTGCTGCACAGGGGGCTGAGCAGTTCTTC.

This clone has only a few counts. The chain links TRBV15 to TRBJ2-1; 7 bases match TRBD2. The length of the CDR3 is 22 residues. Germline values: CDR1 LNHNV, CDR2 YYDKDF (reference sequence). Trimming cost V 3 bases and J 0 bases; bases outside gene matches: 23. The CDR3 DNA is TGTGCCACCAGCAGCCCGGGCGGCGGAGGCCGACTAGCAGCGAGCTCCTACAATGAGCAGTTCTTC. It specifies CATSSPGGGGRLAASSYNEQFF. The whole variable domain, filled in from reference TRBV15 and TRBJ2-1, reads DAMVIQNPRYQVTQFGKPVTLSCSQTLNHNVMYWYQQKSSQAPKLLFHYYDKDFNNEADTPDNFQSRRPNTSFCFLDIRSPGLGDTAMYLCATSSPGGGGRLAASSYNEQFFGPGTRLTVL.

V and J are TRBV12-5 and TRBJ2-3, with a tentative D call TRBD2 (6 bases). This CDR3 is 13 amino acids long. V was pared by 9 bases and J by 5 bases, with 15 bases between. CDR1 and CDR2 (germline): LGHNT, FRNRAP. The CDR3 nucleotides are TGTGCTAGCGGGAGAGTTAGTGTAGATACGCAGTATTTT. Encoded protein: CASGRVSVDTQYF.

The V call is TRBV6-4, the J call TRBJ1-2, with 10 nucleotides matching TRBD1. The CDR3 sequence is 15 residues long. The germline V gene has CDR1 MRHNA and CDR2 SNTAGT. J was trimmed by 7 bases and V by 1 base; bases with no gene match: 6. The CDR3 here is CASSDFPRDRGGYTF. CDR3 DNA: TGTGCCAGCAGTGACTTCCCCCGGGACAGGGGTGGCTACACCTTC.

The gene calls are TRBV5-1 and TRBJ2-7, with TRBD2 matching 8 bases. The CDR3 is 15 amino acids. V lost 4 bases to trimming and J lost 0 bases; unmatched junction nucleotides: 6. Per germline, CDR1 SGHRS and CDR2 YFSETQ. The CDR3 sequence: CASSATGTSSYEQYF. CDR3 DNA: TGCGCCAGCAGCGCTACCGGGACTAGCTCCTACGAGCAGTACTTC.

The chain carries TRBV7-9 and TRBJ1-2, with no clear D. Germline V gives CDR1 SEHNR, CDR2 FQNEAQ (reference sequence). The CDR3 length is 15 residues. Trimming took 2 bases from V and 5 from J, leaving 15 bases between them. The CDR3 region has the DNA TGTGCCAGCAGCTTAATCGACATACTAGAATATGGCTACACCTTC. Translating it yields CASSLIDILEYGYTF.

The chain uses TRBV10-1 and TRBJ2-7; D remains ambiguous. The length of the CDR3 is 12 residues. V lost 5 bases, J lost 2 bases, and 7 bases lay in between. Germline loops: CDR1 WNHNN, CDR2 SYGVQD (reference sequence). CDR3 DNA sequence: TGCGCCAGCAGTATAGGACCCTACGAGCAGTACTTC. Translated, it gives CASSIGPYEQYF.

This CDR3 is CASSLFTEAFF. The DNA for the CDR3 is TGTGCCAGCAGTTTATTTACTGAAGCTTTCTTT. The chain is built from TRBV28 and TRBJ1-1, with unresolved D. V lost 1 base and J 5 bases, leaving 2 bases between the germline ends. In germline, CDR1 is MDHEN, CDR2 SYDVKM. This CDR3 region has 11 residues.

V gene TRBV12-5 combines with J gene TRBJ1-3; perhaps TRBD1 as D (6 bases). CDR3 length: 15 residues. The V end lost 7 bases, the J end lost 4 bases, and 17 bases lay between the germline ends. The germline V gene encodes CDR1 LGHNT and CDR2 FRNRAP. CDR3 nucleotides: TGTGCTAGTGCTCCGGCGGGGGGGCTAGGAAACACCATATATTTT. Translating it yields CASAPAGGLGNTIYF. The full variable domain, in which reference TRBV12-5 and TRBJ1-3 provide the parts outside the CDR3, is DARVTQTPRHKVTEMGQEVTMRCQPILGHNTVFWYRQTMMQGLELLAYFRNRAPLDDSGMPKDRFSAEMPDATLATLKIQPSEPRDSAVYFCASAPAGGLGNTIYFGEGSWLTVV.

The chain is built from TRBV6-5 and TRBJ1-5; weak D call: TRBD1 (6 bases). This CDR3 spans 15 amino acids. Trimming took off 7 bases at V and 4 bases at J, with 17 bases between the two ends. Germline-derived CDR1 and CDR2 are MNHEY and SVGAGI. CDR3 residues: CASTPRTGLNQPQHF. CDR3 DNA: TGTGCCAGCACCCCGCGCACAGGGCTGAATCAGCCCCAGCATTTT.

This clone was seen once. J is TRBJ2-2 and V is TRBV7-3; 10 positions agree with TRBD2. Germline V CDR1 and CDR2: SGHTA, FQGTGA. Losses at the gene ends were 5 bases for V and 3 bases for J; bases not matched to a gene: 6. This CDR3 contains 16 residues. The CDR3 protein is CASSPRTSGYTGELFF. Here the CDR3 DNA reads TGTGCCAGCAGCCCCCGGACTAGCGGATACACCGGGGAGCTGTTTTTT. Full variable domain (remainder filled in from reference TRBV7-3 and TRBJ2-2): GAGVSQTPSNKVTEKGKYVELRCDPISGHTALYWYRQSLGQGPEFLIYFQGTGAADDSGLPNDRFFAVRPEGSVSTLKIQRTERGDSAVYLCASSPRTSGYTGELFFGEGSRLTVL.

Written as DNA, the CDR3 is TGTGCCAGCAGCGGGCGCCGACTAGCGTCTAGCACAGATACGCAGTATTTT. Protein sequence: CASSGRRLASSTDTQYF. This rearrangement joins TRBV21-1 to TRBJ2-3; the listed D gene, TRBD2, was not tested against the DNA. TRBV21-1 is a pseudogene segment. This CDR3 contains 17 residues.

The chain has TRBV28 and TRBJ1-3, with 7 positions matching TRBD1. Per germline, CDR1 MDHEN and CDR2 SYDVKM. Unmatched junction bases numbered 6, after V lost 4 bases and J lost 3 bases. The CDR3 has 15 residues. The CDR3 loop reads CASSSAQGGGNTIYF. The CDR3 nucleotides are TGTGCCAGCAGTTCCGCTCAGGGGGGTGGAAACACCATATATTTT.

The genes are TRBV5-1 and TRBJ1-6; possibly TRBD1 for D (6 bases). Between the trimmed V and J ends, which lost 4 bases and 6 bases, there was a span of 14 bases. CDR3 size: 15 residues. Germline V CDR1 and CDR2: SGHRS, YFSETQ. CDR3 coding DNA: TGCGCCAGCAGCCTCGCGGGGGCGGGTAATTCACCCCTCCACTTT. Its translation is CASSLAGAGNSPLHF.

This sequence joins TRBV18 and TRBJ1-5; TRBD1 is a possible D gene (6 bases). Per the germline V gene, CDR1 is KGHSH and CDR2 is LQKENI. Trimming pared 8 bases from V and 3 bases from J, leaving 17 bases between. The CDR3 extends over 15 amino acids. CDR3 in amino acids: CASQPGVGANQPQHF. CDR3 DNA: TGTGCCAGCCAGCCGGGGGTGGGGGCCAATCAGCCCCAGCATTTT.

This rearrangement joins TRBV19 to TRBJ1-1; no reliable D call. The CDR3 consists of 13 residues. V shed 5 bases and J shed 1 base, with 8 bases lying between them. CDR1 LNHDA and CDR2 SQIVND come from the germline V gene (reference sequence). CDR3 in DNA: TGTGCCAGTAGTCAGCCATGGAACACTGAAGCTTTCTTT. Translated: CASSQPWNTEAFF.

The V and J genes are TRBV28 and TRBJ2-1; D is perhaps TRBD1 (6 bases). The CDR3 totals 14 residues. The ends were cut back, 3 bases at V and 6 bases at J, with 12 bases in the middle. In germline, CDR1 is MDHEN, CDR2 SYDVKM. The CDR3 here is CASSLLRGSNEQFF. The CDR3 bases are TGTGCCAGCAGTTTGCTCAGGGGTAGCAATGAGCAGTTCTTC.

The chain joins TRBV5-1 to TRBJ2-7, with TRBD1 identical over 9 bases. Trimming cost V 6 bases and J 0 bases; bases outside gene matches: 4. Germline loops: CDR1 SGHRS, CDR2 YFSETQ. This CDR3 spans 14 amino acids. The CDR3 DNA is TGCGCCAGCACCAAGGACAGGGGCTCCTACGAGCAGTACTTC. Its translation: CASTKDRGSYEQYF.

The gene calls are TRBV6-6 and TRBJ1-1; tentatively, D is TRBD1 (6 bases). The CDR3 spans 15 residues. CDR1 MNHNY and CDR2 SVGAGI come from the germline V gene (reference sequence). Trimming took 5 bases from V and 5 from J, leaving 18 bases between them. As DNA, the CDR3 is TGTGCCAGCAGTACCTACAGGGCGCCGCGGACTGAAGCTTTCTTT. Residues: CASSTYRAPRTEAFF.

The V gene is TRBV12-5, the J gene TRBJ1-5, with a tentative D call TRBD1 (5 bases). The CDR3 is made up of 17 amino acids. The V end was cut by 0 bases, the J end by 5 bases, with 17 bases between. CDR1 is LGHNT, CDR2 FRNRAP, per germline. The CDR3 sequence: CASGLVETGLGHQPQHF. The CDR3 nucleotides read TGTGCTAGTGGTTTGGTAGAAACGGGTCTGGGACATCAGCCCCAGCATTTT. Full variable domain (outside the CDR3, taken from reference TRBV12-5 and TRBJ1-5): DARVTQTPRHKVTEMGQEVTMRCQPILGHNTVFWYRQTMMQGLELLAYFRNRAPLDDSGMPKDRFSAEMPDATLATLKIQPSEPRDSAVYFCASGLVETGLGHQPQHFGDGTRLSIL.

The chain combines TRBV29-1 with TRBJ2-4; 8 bases match TRBD1. The V segment lost 7 bases and the J segment 3 bases; nucleotides outside the gene matches: 5. Germline lookup yields CDR1 SQVTM and CDR2 ANQGSEA. The CDR3 runs 13 residues. CDR3 DNA: TGCAGCGCCCCGGACAGGGACAAAAACATTCAGTACTTC. The encoded protein is CSAPDRDKNIQYF.